Presented here are 10 T cell receptor beta chains from one specimen sequenced in a study of blood T cell repertoires in COVID-19. Profiled with immunoSEQ multiplex PCR; TCRdb holds only in-frame clones, not every one. The profile shows about 100,000 clones, 80% to 90% of them singletons. Sequenced material: peripheral blood. The source is a human donor in a cohort sampled during active COVID-19.

The gene calls are TRBV19 and TRBJ1-1, with a tentative D call TRBD1 (6 bases). The CDR3 loop spans 16 amino acids. Trimming removed 5 bases from V and 0 bases from J, with 16 bases in between. Germline V gives CDR1 LNHDA, CDR2 SQIVND (reference sequence). Here the CDR3 DNA reads TGTGCCAGTAGTCCGCTTGGGGGGGCTATGAACACTGAAGCTTTCTTT. Encoded protein: CASSPLGGAMNTEAFF.

V usage is TRBV19 and J usage is TRBJ1-1, with unresolved D. Germline loops: CDR1 LNHDA, CDR2 SQIVND (reference sequence). V lost 5 bases and J lost 4, with 11 bases in between. This CDR3 comprises 13 residues. Written as DNA, the CDR3 is TGTGCCAGTAGTGAGGGTAGGAGCACTGAAGCTTTCTTT. This encodes CASSEGRSTEAFF. Variable domain in full (rest from reference TRBV19 and TRBJ1-1): DGGITQSPKYLFRKEGQNVTLSCEQNLNHDAMYWYRQDPGQGLRLIYYSQIVNDFQKGDIAEGYSVSREKKESFPLTVTSAQKNPTAFYLCASSEGRSTEAFFGQGTRLTVV.

J is TRBJ2-4 and V is TRBV15; TRBD2 matches 7 bases. Looked up from germline, CDR1 is LNHNV and CDR2 is YYDKDF (reference sequence). V was pared by 4 bases and J by 1 base, with 7 bases of the junction left unmatched. The CDR3 covers 16 residues. The CDR3 bases are TGTGCCACCAGCACTAGCGGAGGGTCCGCCAAAAACATTCAGTACTTC. Protein: CATSTSGGSAKNIQYF.

The gene calls are TRBV5-4 and TRBJ2-5, with 11 nucleotides matching TRBD2. CDR1 and CDR2 from the germline V gene are SGHNT and YYREEE (reference sequence). The trim removed 0 bases at V and 4 bases at J, leaving 8 bases unmatched. The length of the CDR3 is 17 residues. CDR3 nucleotide sequence: TGTGCCAGCAGCTTGGGGCTAGCGGGAGGTTGGGCAGAGACCCAGTACTTC. This encodes CASSLGLAGGWAETQYF. The entire variable domain, with the rest obtained from reference TRBV5-4 and TRBJ2-5, is as follows: ETGVTQSPTHLIKTRGQQVTLRCSSQSGHNTVSWYQQALGQGPQFIFQYYREEENGRGNFPPRFSGLQFPNYSSELNVNALELDDSALYLCASSLGLAGGWAETQYFGPGTRLLVL.

The chain employs TRBV28 and TRBJ2-7, with D maybe TRBD1 (6 bases). The CDR3 covers 16 residues. The V end lost 5 bases, the J end lost 5 bases, and 22 bases lay between the germline ends. CDR1 is MDHEN, CDR2 SYDVKM, per germline. DNA for the CDR3: TGTGCCAGCAGTGACCCAGCGACAGGCAGTGGGGACGAGCAGTACTTC. Translated, it gives CASSDPATGSGDEQYF.

The V gene is TRBV11-2, the J gene TRBJ2-6; 7 bases line up with TRBD2. The CDR3 contains 17 residues. Germline V gene data show CDR1 as SGHAT and CDR2 as FQNNGV. Trimming cost V 11 bases and J 1 base; bases outside gene matches: 14. CDR3 bases: TGTGCCGGGGGGAGGGGCAGGGATTATTCTGGGGCCAACGTCCTGACTTTC. Its protein product is CAGGRGRDYSGANVLTF.

This clone was picked up one time. The V gene is TRBV24-1, the J gene TRBJ2-1, with D possibly matching TRBD1 (5 bases). Germline V lookup: CDR1 KGHDR, CDR2 SFDVKD. The CDR3 totals 14 residues. The V end lost 4 bases, the J end lost 4 bases, and 10 bases lay between the germline ends. CDR3 nucleotides: TGTGCCACCAGTGACCAGGGCGATTACAATGAGCAGTTCTTC. Its protein is CATSDQGDYNEQFF.

The gene calls are TRBV27 and TRBJ2-2; a weak D match, TRBD2 (5 bases). The CDR3 contains 13 residues. The V gene's germline CDR1 is MNHEY and CDR2 SMNVEV (reference sequence). Between the trimmed V and J ends, which lost 2 bases and 5 bases, there was a span of 6 bases. CDR3: CASSLRGTGELFF. CDR3 nucleotide sequence: TGTGCCAGCAGTTTACGGGGTACCGGGGAGCTGTTTTTT.

The V and J genes are TRBV5-1 and TRBJ2-5; TRBD1 aligns across 8 bases. The junction had 9 bases not matched to a gene; V was cut back by 4 bases and J by 1 base. The CDR3 extends over 16 amino acids. From germline, CDR1 is SGHRS and CDR2 YFSETQ. The CDR3 DNA reads TGCGCCAGCAGCAAGCCGCCACAGGGGGTCCAAGAGACCCAGTACTTC. This codes for CASSKPPQGVQETQYF.

This clone was seen a single time. V usage is TRBV4-1 and J usage is TRBJ2-7; 12 bases line up with TRBD2. CDR3 size: 18 residues. Unmatched junction bases numbered 6, after V lost 0 bases and J lost 0 bases. The V gene's germline CDR1 is MGHRA and CDR2 YSYEKL. CDR3 region: CASSQDSGLAGNSYEQYF. CDR3 nucleotide sequence: TGCGCCAGCAGCCAAGACTCCGGACTAGCGGGAAACTCCTACGAGCAGTACTTC.